Following are 18 T cell receptor beta chains from one sample sequenced in a study of T-cell reconstitution after alpha-beta-depleted transplantation in children. Unique molecular identifiers were used to barcode this TCRbeta library. TCRdb reanalysed the PCR reads using MiXCR and keeps one entry per CDR3 protein. The table records about 540,000 distinct CDR3 sequences, approximately 16% of them present only once. The material was PBMCs from the stem cell graft donor, obtained from the stem cell graft. The receptors were gathered from a human donor who donated a stem cell graft to a child with acute lymphoblastic leukemia.

The CDR3 DNA is TGCGCCAGCAGCTTAGGTGGAAGAGAGGCGCAGTATTTT. This codes for CASSLGGREAQYF. The rearrangement links TRBV5-1 to TRBJ2-3; D is unclear. CDR3 size: 13 residues. Per germline, CDR1 SGHRS and CDR2 YFSETQ. Trimming left V 2 bases short and J 10 bases short, with 14 bases between.

This chain links TRBV20-1 with TRBJ1-4, with D hard to call. V gave up 5 bases and J gave up 4 bases, with 11 bases separating them. There are 13 residues in the CDR3. The germline V gene encodes CDR1 DFQATT and CDR2 SNEGSKA (reference sequence). This chain's CDR3 is CSALQTVNEKLFF. The DNA of the CDR3 is TGCAGTGCTTTACAGACTGTTAATGAAAAACTGTTTTTT.

There are a few counts of this clonotype. The chain couples TRBV4-1 to TRBJ1-1; D ambiguous. The CDR3 sequence is 14 residues long. Trimming pared 1 base from V and 5 bases from J, leaving 11 bases between. Per germline, CDR1 MGHRA and CDR2 YSYEKL. The CDR3 nucleotides read TGCGCCAGCAGCCAAGGGCCGGGTCTAACTGAAGCTTTCTTT. This translates into CASSQGPGLTEAFF.

This clonotype was counted only a few times. V usage is TRBV21-1 and J usage is TRBJ1-5; TRBD1 reflects the table's D call only, with no check against the DNA. TRBV21-1 is marked as a pseudogene. The CDR3 covers 17 residues. CDR3 loop: CASRFPDRGGGNQPQHF. The CDR3 region has the DNA TGTGCCAGCAGATTCCCCGACAGGGGAGGCGGCAATCAGCCCCAGCATTTT.

The chain recombines TRBV20-1 with TRBJ2-1, with D tentatively TRBD1 or TRBD2 (6 bases each). Trimming stripped 1 base from V and 0 bases from J, with 19 bases between. Germline CDR1 is DFQATT and CDR2 is SNEGSKA (reference sequence). CDR3 length: 18 residues. CDR3 protein: CSARGVVGGTSSYNEQFF. The DNA of the CDR3 is TGCAGTGCTAGAGGAGTTGTAGGGGGGACCTCCTCCTACAATGAGCAGTTCTTC.

This chain links TRBV4-1 with TRBJ1-1, with D possibly being TRBD1 (5 bases). This CDR3 is 15 amino acids long. In germline, CDR1 is MGHRA, CDR2 YSYEKL. V lost 3 bases, J lost 1 base, and 12 bases lay in between. The CDR3 DNA follows: TGCGCCAGCAGCCATCCCGGTGGGGGGAACACTGAAGCTTTCTTT. Translation: CASSHPGGGNTEAFF.

The CDR3 DNA reads TGCAGTGCTACCCAATCCTCGGGACTAGGGGACATTCAGTACTTC. This translates into CSATQSSGLGDIQYF. The rearrangement links TRBV20-1 to TRBJ2-4, with 8 bases matching TRBD2. J was trimmed by 8 bases and V by 4 bases; bases with no gene match: 13. Germline CDR1 is DFQATT and CDR2 is SNEGSKA (reference sequence). This CDR3 is built from 15 residues.

V and J are TRBV4-1 and TRBJ2-7, with D tentatively TRBD2 (5 bases). The V end was cut by 0 bases, the J end by 2 bases, with 17 bases between. The length of the CDR3 is 17 residues. Germline V gene sequence: CDR1 MGHRA, CDR2 YSYEKL. This chain's CDR3 is CASSQEGGFSIPYEQYF. The CDR3 bases are TGCGCCAGCAGCCAAGAAGGCGGGTTTTCAATCCCCTACGAGCAGTACTTC.

The sample holds a few counts of this clonotype. The chain joins TRBV5-5 to TRBJ1-2; TRBD1 aligns across 7 bases. Germline assignment: CDR1 SGHKS and CDR2 YYEKEE (reference sequence). This CDR3 is 14 amino acids long. Trimming took 2 bases from V and 4 from J; bases not matched to a gene: 5. The CDR3 DNA follows: TGTGCCAGCAGCTTAGAGACAGGGACCTATGGCTACACCTTC. Amino acids: CASSLETGTYGYTF.

The chain uses TRBV19 and TRBJ2-2; TRBD2 matches 9 bases. Germline V gene lookup returns CDR1 LNHDA and CDR2 SQIVND (reference sequence). The V segment lost 5 bases and the J segment 6 bases; nucleotides outside the gene matches: 4. The CDR3 totals 14 residues. CDR3 protein: CASSLAGGPGELFF. CDR3 coding DNA: TGTGCCAGTAGTCTGGCGGGAGGGCCCGGGGAGCTGTTTTTT.

The CDR3 loop is CASSEAGRERSENIQYF. CDR3 nucleotides: TGTGCCAGCAGTGAAGCGGGGCGGGAGAGGTCGGAAAACATTCAGTACTTC. The chain recombines TRBV25-1 with TRBJ2-4, with TRBD2 matching 7 bases. CDR3 length: 17 amino acids. Germline values: CDR1 MGHDK, CDR2 SYGVNS. V lost 2 bases to trimming and J lost 5 bases; unmatched junction nucleotides: 12.

Only a few counts were recorded for this clonotype. The chain employs TRBV9 and TRBJ2-7; 8 bases align to TRBD2. The CDR3 has 15 amino acids. Germline assignment: CDR1 SGDLS and CDR2 YYNGEE. V lost 4 bases to trimming and J lost 2 bases; unmatched junction nucleotides: 8. CDR3 in DNA: TGTGCCAGCAGCCCTTTAGGAGCGGGGGCCTACGAGCAGTACTTC. Residues: CASSPLGAGAYEQYF.

This clonotype has just a few counts. CDR3 bases: TGCAGTGTCCGAAGACAGGGGATCTACAATGAGCAGTTCTTC. Protein product: CSVRRQGIYNEQFF. The chain joins TRBV20-1 to TRBJ2-1, with 8 bases identical to TRBD1. CDR1 and CDR2 from the germline V gene are DFQATT and SNEGSKA (reference sequence). The CDR3 has 14 residues. Trimming took 7 bases from V and 3 from J; bases not matched to a gene: 8.

This clonotype was seen a handful of times. The chain combines TRBV10-3 with TRBJ2-3; TRBD1 might be the D (5 bases). The CDR3 extends over 14 amino acids. Germline loops: CDR1 ENHRY, CDR2 SYGVKD. V was trimmed by 10 bases and J by 2 bases, leaving 16 bases between them. The CDR3 loop reads CATEEQANTDTQYF. The DNA of the CDR3 is TGTGCCACCGAAGAACAGGCGAACACAGATACGCAGTATTTT.

CDR3 DNA sequence: TGTGCCAGCAGCTCCGTACGGACAGTGGGAAACATTCAGTACTTC. Protein sequence: CASSSVRTVGNIQYF. The gene calls are TRBV3-1 and TRBJ2-4; D may be TRBD1 (6 bases). The CDR3 has 15 amino acids. Germline-derived CDR1 and CDR2 are LGHDT and YNNKEL (reference sequence). Trimming stripped 5 bases from V and 6 bases from J, with 17 bases between.

The CDR3 region has the DNA TGCAGTGCCAGTGGGCAGGGCCGAAGCAATCAGCCCCAGCATTTT. Its translation: CSASGQGRSNQPQHF. V is TRBV20-1 and J is TRBJ1-5, with TRBD1 as a possible D gene (5 bases). This CDR3 contains 15 residues. Germline assignment: CDR1 DFQATT and CDR2 SNEGSKA (reference sequence). Between the trimmed V and J ends, which lost 6 bases and 1 base, there was a span of 16 bases.

The chain recombines TRBV20-1 with TRBJ2-1; D not resolved. Per the germline V gene, CDR1 is DFQATT and CDR2 is SNEGSKA (reference sequence). V shed 0 bases and J shed 9 bases, with 27 bases lying between them. This CDR3 region has 18 residues. The CDR3 spells CSARESRVWQLGKFEQFF. The CDR3, as DNA: TGCAGTGCTAGAGAGTCTAGAGTCTGGCAGCTAGGGAAATTTGAGCAGTTCTTC.

The rearrangement uses TRBV5-1 and TRBJ1-2, with D possibly TRBD1 on 5 matching bases. This CDR3 spans 16 amino acids. Trimming took 4 bases from V and 4 from J, leaving 20 bases between them. CDR1 is SGHRS, CDR2 YFSETQ, per germline. CDR3 coding DNA: TGCGCCAGCAGCCCCCGACCGACAGAATCCGCCTATGGCTACACCTTC. Protein: CASSPRPTESAYGYTF.